This T cell receptor beta chain was recovered during a study of vaccination and CD4 T cells after COVID-19. Overall study context: Median time from COVID diagnosis to post-COVID sampling was 100 to 130 days (35 to 161). Timing of post-vaccine sample collection was a median around 72 days after dose two, with a range of 14 to 241.

The Oncomine TCR Beta short-read assay was what sequenced the DNA obtained from cultured CD4+ T cells. Genomic DNA was extracted from cultured CD4+ T cells. Each CDR3 protein gets one entry after TCRdb re-called the PCR reads with MiXCR. The sample lists about 4,200 distinct CDR3 sequences; just over 45% were seen once. On this clonotype: The antigen is undetermined.

Treatment given: approximately nine-day PBMC culture with coronavirus spike peptide pools or control peptides (ViraFEST assay). General observations from the study: Convalescent patients' clones that were vaccine-specific were spike mono-reactive in 304 of 307 cases.

V lost 1 base, J lost 4 bases, and 7 bases lay in between. CDR1 and CDR2 (germline): MNHEY, SVGAGI. This CDR3 region has 13 residues. The clonotype originates from a human donor who had recovered from COVID-19. The sequenced material came from CD4+ T cells from blood, cultured in vitro. This chain connects TRBV6-5 to TRBJ1-1; D ambiguous. The CDR3 DNA sequence: TGTGCCAGCAGTTACTTTGGGCGCACTGAAGCTTTCTTT. This encodes CASSYFGRTEAFF.